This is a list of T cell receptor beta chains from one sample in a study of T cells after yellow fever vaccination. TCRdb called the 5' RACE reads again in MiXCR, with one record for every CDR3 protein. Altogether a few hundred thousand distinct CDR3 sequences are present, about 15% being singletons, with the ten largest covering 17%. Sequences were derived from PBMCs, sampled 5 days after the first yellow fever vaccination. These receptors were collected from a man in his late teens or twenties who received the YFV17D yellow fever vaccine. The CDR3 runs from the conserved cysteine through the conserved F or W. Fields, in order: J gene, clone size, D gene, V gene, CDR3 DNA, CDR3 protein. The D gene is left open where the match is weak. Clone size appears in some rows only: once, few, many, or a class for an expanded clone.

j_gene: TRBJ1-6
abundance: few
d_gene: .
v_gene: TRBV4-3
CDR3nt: TGCGCCAGCAGCCAAGCCCCCCAGGGTTCCTCTAGTAATTCACCCCTCCACTTT
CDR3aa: CASSQAPQGSSSNSPLHF

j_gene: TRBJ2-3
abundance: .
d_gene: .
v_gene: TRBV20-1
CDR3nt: TGCAGTGCAGGGACCCGGGGGGCGGGCACAGATACGCAGTATTTT
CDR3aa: CSAGTRGAGTDTQYF

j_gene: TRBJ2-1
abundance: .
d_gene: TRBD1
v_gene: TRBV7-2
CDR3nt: TGTGCCAGCAGCACGGACAGGGGGACCTACAATGAGCAGTTCTTC
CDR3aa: CASSTDRGTYNEQFF

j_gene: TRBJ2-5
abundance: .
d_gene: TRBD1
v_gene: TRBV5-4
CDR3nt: TGTGCCAGCAGCATCGGGACAGGGGGCGTTCGGGAGACCCAGTACTTC
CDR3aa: CASSIGTGGVRETQYF

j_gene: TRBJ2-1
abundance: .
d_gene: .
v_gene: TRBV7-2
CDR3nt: TGTGCCAGCAGCTTAAGACCAGAGTACAATGAGCAGTTCTTC
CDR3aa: CASSLRPEYNEQFF

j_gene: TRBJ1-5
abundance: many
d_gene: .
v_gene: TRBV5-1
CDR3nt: TGCGCCAGCAGCTTAGGAGGAAACAATCAGCCCCAGCATTTT
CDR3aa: CASSLGGNNQPQHF

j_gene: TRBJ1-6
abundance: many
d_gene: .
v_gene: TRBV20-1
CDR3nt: TGCAGTGCTAGAGATGGCGGACAAATTAATTCACCCCTCCACTTT
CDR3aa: CSARDGGQINSPLHF

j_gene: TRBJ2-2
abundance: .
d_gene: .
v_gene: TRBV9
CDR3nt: TGTGCCAGCAGCGTGACGGGATCCGGGGCGAACACCGGGGAGCTGTTTTTT
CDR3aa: CASSVTGSGANTGELFF

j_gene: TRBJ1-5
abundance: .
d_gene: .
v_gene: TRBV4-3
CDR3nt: TGCGCCAGCAGCCAAGATCTAGACGAAGGGGATGTCAGACAGCCCCAGCATTTT
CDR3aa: CASSQDLDEGDVRQPQHF

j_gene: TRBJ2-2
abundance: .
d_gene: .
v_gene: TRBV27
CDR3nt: TGTGCCAGCAGTTTCCGGGCCCGACTGAACACCGGGGAGCTGTTTTTT
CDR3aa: CASSFRARLNTGELFF

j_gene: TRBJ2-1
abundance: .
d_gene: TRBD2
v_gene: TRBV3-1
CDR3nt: TGTGCCAGCAGCCGCGGACTAGCGGGGGGCATTAGGTACAATGAGCAGTTCTTC
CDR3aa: CASSRGLAGGIRYNEQFF

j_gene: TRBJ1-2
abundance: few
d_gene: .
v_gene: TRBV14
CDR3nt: TGTGCCAGCAGCCAAGAACATGGAGGTGGCTACACCTTC
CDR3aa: CASSQEHGGGYTF

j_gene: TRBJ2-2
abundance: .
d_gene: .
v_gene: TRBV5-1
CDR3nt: TGCGCCAGCAGTAGGGGGGACCTGAACACCGGGGAGCTGTTTTTT
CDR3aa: CASSRGDLNTGELFF

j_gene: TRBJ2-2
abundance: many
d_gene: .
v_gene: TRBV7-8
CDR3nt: TGTGCCAGCAGCTTAGTTCAGCTTTCCACCGGGGAGCTGTTTTTT
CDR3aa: CASSLVQLSTGELFF

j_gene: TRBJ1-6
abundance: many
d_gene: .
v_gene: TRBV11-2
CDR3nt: TGTGCCAGCAGTCTGAGACCCGGCGGTAATAATTCACCCCTCCACTTT
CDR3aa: CASSLRPGGNNSPLHF

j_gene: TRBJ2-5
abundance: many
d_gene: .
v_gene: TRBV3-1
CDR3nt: TGTGCCAGCAGCCCGACGAAAGAGACCCAGTACTTC
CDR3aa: CASSPTKETQYF

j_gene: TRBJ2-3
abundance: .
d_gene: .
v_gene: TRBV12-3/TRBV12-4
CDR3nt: TGTGCCAGCAGTCGGGGACTGCTCACAGATACGCAGTATTTT
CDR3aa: CASSRGLLTDTQYF

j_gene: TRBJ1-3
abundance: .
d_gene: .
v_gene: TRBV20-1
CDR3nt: TGCAGTGCTAGAGATGGGCAAAGCTCTGGAAACACCATATATTTT
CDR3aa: CSARDGQSSGNTIYF

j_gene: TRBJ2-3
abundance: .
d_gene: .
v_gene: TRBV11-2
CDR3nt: TGTGCCAGCAGCTTAGATCCGGCTAGGAGGTATTTT
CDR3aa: CASSLDPARRYF

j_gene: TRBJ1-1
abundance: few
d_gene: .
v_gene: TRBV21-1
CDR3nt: TGTGCCAGCAAGTGGCAGGGGGACACTGAAGCTTTCTTT
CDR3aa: CASKWQGDTEAFF

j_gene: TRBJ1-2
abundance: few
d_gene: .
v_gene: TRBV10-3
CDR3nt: TGTGCCATCAGTGAGTCGAGTTCTGGGGACCACTATGGCTACACCTTC
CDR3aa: CAISESSSGDHYGYTF

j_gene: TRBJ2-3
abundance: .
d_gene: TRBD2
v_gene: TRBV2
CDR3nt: TGTGCCAGACAGATAGCGGGGGCTAACACAGATACGCAGTATTTT
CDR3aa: CARQIAGANTDTQYF

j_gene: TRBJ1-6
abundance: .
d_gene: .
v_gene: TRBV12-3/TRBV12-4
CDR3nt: TGTGCCAGCAGTCTTTACAGGAATAATTCACCCCTCCACTTT
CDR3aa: CASSLYRNNSPLHF

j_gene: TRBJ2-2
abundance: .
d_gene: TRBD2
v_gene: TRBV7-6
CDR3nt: TGTGCCAGCAGCTTAGAAGCGGGGGGGCCCGGCGGGGAGCTGTTTTTT
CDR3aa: CASSLEAGGPGGELFF

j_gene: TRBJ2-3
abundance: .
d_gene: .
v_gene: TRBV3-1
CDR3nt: TGTGCCAGCAGCCAAGATATCGGGACCCACGATACGCAGTATTTT
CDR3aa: CASSQDIGTHDTQYF

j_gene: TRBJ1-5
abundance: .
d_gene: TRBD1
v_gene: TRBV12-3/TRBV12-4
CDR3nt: TGTGCCAGCAGTTTGGGTGACAGGGGCACTCAGCCCCAGCATTTT
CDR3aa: CASSLGDRGTQPQHF

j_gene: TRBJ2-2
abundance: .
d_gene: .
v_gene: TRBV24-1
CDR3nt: TGTGCCACCAGTGATGGGGGGTTATCGAACACCGGGGAGCTGTTTTTT
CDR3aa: CATSDGGLSNTGELFF

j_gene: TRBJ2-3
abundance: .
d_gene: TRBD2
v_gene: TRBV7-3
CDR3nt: TGTGCCAGCAGCCGAAAAGCGGGATCACCCCGCGATACGCAGTATTTT
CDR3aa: CASSRKAGSPRDTQYF

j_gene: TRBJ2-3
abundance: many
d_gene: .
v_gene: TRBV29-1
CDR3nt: TGCAGCGTTGTGGTGGTAGTGGGCACAGATACGCAGTATTTT
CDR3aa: CSVVVVVGTDTQYF

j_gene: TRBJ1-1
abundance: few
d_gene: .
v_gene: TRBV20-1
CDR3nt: TGCAGTGCTAGAGGGTTCTCGGAAGCTTTCTTT
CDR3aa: CSARGFSEAFF

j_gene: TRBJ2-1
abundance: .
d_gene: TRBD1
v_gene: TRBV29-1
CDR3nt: TGCAGCGTAGCGGGACAGGGGGCTAGGAATGAGCAGTTCTTC
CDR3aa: CSVAGQGARNEQFF

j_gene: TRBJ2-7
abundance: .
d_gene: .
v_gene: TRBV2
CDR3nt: TGTGCCAGCAAGCAGGGGAGCGGAGCCTACGAGCAGTACTTC
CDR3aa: CASKQGSGAYEQYF

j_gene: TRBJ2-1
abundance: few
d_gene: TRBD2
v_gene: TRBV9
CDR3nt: TGTGCCAGCAGCGTAGGGTTAGCGGGGGGCGGTTCCCTTTCTTCGCAGTTCTTC
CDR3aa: CASSVGLAGGGSLSSQFF

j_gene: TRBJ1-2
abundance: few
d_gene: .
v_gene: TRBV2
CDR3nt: TGTGCCAGCAGTGGGACCGAGGGTGTCTATGGCTACACCTTC
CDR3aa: CASSGTEGVYGYTF

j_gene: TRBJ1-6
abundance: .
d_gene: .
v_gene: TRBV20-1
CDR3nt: TGCAGTGCTAAATCGACTTTCCCTTCACCCCTCCACTTT
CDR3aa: CSAKSTFPSPLHF

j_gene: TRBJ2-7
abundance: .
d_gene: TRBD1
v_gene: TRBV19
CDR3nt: TGTGCCCCTTCGCGAAGTGTACCGGGACAGGCCTACGAGCAGTACTTC
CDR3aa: CAPSRSVPGQAYEQYF

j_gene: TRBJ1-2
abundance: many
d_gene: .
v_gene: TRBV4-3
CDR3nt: TGCGCCAGCAGCCAAGATCGTAGGGGCGGTGGCTACACCTTC
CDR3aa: CASSQDRRGGGYTF

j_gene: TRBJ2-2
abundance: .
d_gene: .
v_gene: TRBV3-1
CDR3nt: TGTGCCAGCAGCCAAGGGACAGACGTTACCGGGGAGCTGTTTTTT
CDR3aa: CASSQGTDVTGELFF

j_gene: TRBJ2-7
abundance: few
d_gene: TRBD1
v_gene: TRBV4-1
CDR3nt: TGCGCCAGCAGCCAGCTCAGACAGGGTTTCTACGAGCAGTACTTC
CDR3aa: CASSQLRQGFYEQYF

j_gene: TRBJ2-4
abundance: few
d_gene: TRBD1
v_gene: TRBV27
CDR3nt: TGTGCCAGCAGTTTACGCCGACGGACAGGGTACCTAGCCAAAAACATTCAGTACTTC
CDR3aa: CASSLRRRTGYLAKNIQYF

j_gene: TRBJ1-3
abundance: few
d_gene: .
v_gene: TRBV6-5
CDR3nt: TGTGCCAGCAGTTACTCGAGATATATTGGAAACACCATATATTTT
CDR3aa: CASSYSRYIGNTIYF

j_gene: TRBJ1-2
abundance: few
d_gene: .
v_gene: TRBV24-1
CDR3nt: TGTGCCACCAGTGATTTGAGGGGCTATGGCTACACCTTC
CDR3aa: CATSDLRGYGYTF

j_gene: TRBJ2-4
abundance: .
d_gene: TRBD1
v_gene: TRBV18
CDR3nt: TGTGCCAGCTCACCAAGACAGGGGGAGGGAAACATTCAGTACTTC
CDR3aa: CASSPRQGEGNIQYF

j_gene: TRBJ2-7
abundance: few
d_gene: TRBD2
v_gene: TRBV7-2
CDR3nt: TGTGCCAGCAGCTTACCCCTAGCGGGGGCCTACGAGCAGTACTTC
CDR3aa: CASSLPLAGAYEQYF

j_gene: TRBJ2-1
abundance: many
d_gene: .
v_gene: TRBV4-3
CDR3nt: TGCGCCAGCAGCCAAGATCTGGGACGGCAGGGGACGTACAATGAGCAGTTCTTC
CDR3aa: CASSQDLGRQGTYNEQFF

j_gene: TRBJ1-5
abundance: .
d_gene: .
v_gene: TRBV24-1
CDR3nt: TGTGCCACCCCTGGGGGGGTATCTCAGCCCCAGCATTTT
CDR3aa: CATPGGVSQPQHF

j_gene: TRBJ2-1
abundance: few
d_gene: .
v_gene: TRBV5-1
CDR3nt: TGCGCCAGCGCGGTCGTGGGATCCTTGGACAGCTCCTACAATGAGCAGTTCTTC
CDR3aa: CASAVVGSLDSSYNEQFF

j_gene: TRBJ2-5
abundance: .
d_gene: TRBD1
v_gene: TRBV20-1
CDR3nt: TGCGCGGCTAGGATGGACAGGGAAGAGACCCAGTACTTC
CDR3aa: CAARMDREETQYF

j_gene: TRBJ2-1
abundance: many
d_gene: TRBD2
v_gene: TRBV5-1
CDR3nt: TGCGCCAGCAGCCCTAGCGGGGCGCACAATGAGCAGTTCTTC
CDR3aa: CASSPSGAHNEQFF

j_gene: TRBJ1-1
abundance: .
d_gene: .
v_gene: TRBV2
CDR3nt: TGTGCCAGCAGGCAAGATCTGGGCACTGAAGCTTTCTTT
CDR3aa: CASRQDLGTEAFF

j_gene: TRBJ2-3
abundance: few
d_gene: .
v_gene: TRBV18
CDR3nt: TGTGCCAGCTCACCGCCGTTGGAAGAAGGGGCAGATACGCAGTATTTT
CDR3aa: CASSPPLEEGADTQYF

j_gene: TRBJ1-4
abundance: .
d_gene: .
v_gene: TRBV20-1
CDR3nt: TGCAGTGCTAGAGGGTGGGGGTCCGATGAAAAACTGTTTTTT
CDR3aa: CSARGWGSDEKLFF

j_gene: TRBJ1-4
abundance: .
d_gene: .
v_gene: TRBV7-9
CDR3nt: TGTGCCAGCAGCTTCTCCGGAATCTCTGAAAAACTGTTTTTT
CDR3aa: CASSFSGISEKLFF

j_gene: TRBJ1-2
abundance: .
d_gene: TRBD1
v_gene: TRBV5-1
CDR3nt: TGCGCCAGCCGACCGACAGGGTCGAACTATGGCTACACCTTC
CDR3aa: CASRPTGSNYGYTF